This T cell receptor (beta chain) was sequenced during a study of Graves' ophthalmopathy and Graves' hyperthyroidism. Beta-chain TCR CDR3 regions were amplified from RNA transcripts. RT-PCR with HTBI primers came first, then second-round multiplex PCR. Using its own MiXCR run on the multiplex PCR reads, TCRdb lists one record per CDR3 protein. Among about 1.2 million distinct CDR3 sequences, about 38% were seen once, and the ten largest hold around 10%. CDR3 length: 13 residues. J was trimmed by 2 bases and V by 5 bases; bases with no gene match: 2. In this sample, this clonotype turned up many times. What it binds is not known. Newly diagnosed, the hyperthyroidism patients had under 2 months' duration and were aged 18 to 65. Other autoimmune diseases, uncontrolled infections, pregnancy or lactation ruled patients out of participation. Study conclusions and caveats: Both a roughly 65% sensitivity and an approximately 72% specificity characterized the model's predictions of ophthalmopathy progression. Using a 13-signature model, the authors split ophthalmopathy from stable hyperthyroidism, with around 85% sensitivity and around 84% specificity.

This chain joins TRBV12-3 or TRBV12-4 and TRBJ2-5; the match to TRBD1 covers 7 bases. The origin of this receptor is an adult man with Graves' hyperthyroidism. Sequencing was carried out using peripheral blood or thyroid tissue (not recorded which). CDR3 coding DNA: TGTGCCAGCAGTGGACAGGTTCAAGAGACCCAGTACTTC. The encoded protein is CASSGQVQETQYF.